Sequencing of this T cell receptor beta chain was carried out in a study of T cell changes during pregnancy in multiple sclerosis. Germline V gene lookup returns CDR1 LGHNA and CDR2 YSLEER. J gave up 4 bases and V 1 base, and 6 bases lay outside the gene matches. The CDR3 runs 15 residues. Assay: immunoSEQ multiplex PCR; the TCRdb copy retains only in-frame clones and omits some. The table records tens of thousands of clones, approximately 92% of them present only once. The sequence came from a female donor with multiple sclerosis, enrolled in a pregnancy study. The sample in question was peripheral blood, obtained in the second trimester of pregnancy. The chain recombines TRBV4-3 with TRBJ1-2; 7 bases match TRBD1. Written as DNA, the CDR3 is TGCGCCAGCAGCCAAGTAGCACAGGGGTCCTATGGCTACACCTTC. This sequence encodes CASSQVAQGSYGYTF.